Presented here are 29 T cell receptor beta chains from one specimen sequenced in a study of shared clonotypes between healthy human individuals (dated by TCRdb to 2019 to 2021). Receptors were amplified or captured by the immunoSEQ multiplex PCR assay. As stored in TCRdb, this immuneACCESS dataset retains in-frame rearrangements with V and J assigned. A fraction of the clones does not appear; measured against another copy, unresolved V genes explain less than half of the discrepancy, and the remainder lacks a known reason. For this sample the table gives some 2,500,000 clones, of which 93% were detected only once. The ten largest clones add up to 0.35% to 0.45% of the sample. The sample comprised naive CD4+ T cells from PBMCs. This sample's cell subset or site label indicates: CD45RA+ positively selected. These receptors originate from a man aged 18 to 35 in good health. Some clones in this sample may be carry-over from other donors' samples.

The chain uses TRBV5-1 and TRBJ1-2; 7 nucleotides agree with TRBD1. The length of the CDR3 is 15 residues. Trimming removed 0 bases from V and 4 bases from J; junction bases left unmatched: 6. Germline-derived CDR1 and CDR2 are SGHRS and YFSETQ. CDR3 loop: CASSLAGTGAYGYTF. The CDR3 coding sequence is TGCGCCAGCAGCTTGGCCGGAACAGGGGCCTATGGCTACACCTTC.

The V and J genes are TRBV5-5 and TRBJ1-1; D remains unclear. CDR3 length: 15 residues. Between the trimmed V and J ends, which lost 2 bases and 0 bases, there was a span of 11 bases. Germline V CDR1 and CDR2: SGHKS, YYEKEE (reference sequence). CDR3 region: CASSLTGRMNTEAFF. CDR3 sequence (DNA): TGTGCCAGCAGCTTAACCGGCAGGATGAACACTGAAGCTTTCTTT.

V gene TRBV28 combines with J gene TRBJ2-7; D remains unclear. V shed 5 bases and J shed 0 bases, with 14 bases lying between them. CDR3 length: 15 amino acids. Germline CDR1 MDHEN, CDR2 SYDVKM. The CDR3, as DNA: TGTGCCAGCAGTCTCGAGCAGGTCTCCTCCTACGAGCAGTACTTC. This gives the protein CASSLEQVSSYEQYF.

The chain carries TRBV6-6 and TRBJ2-1, with 12 bases matching TRBD2. Germline CDR1 reads MNHNY; CDR2 reads SVGAGI (reference sequence). With V trimmed by 6 bases and J by 8 bases, 8 bases remained unmatched. This CDR3 has 15 amino acids. CDR3: CASSTTSGSSDEQFF. For the CDR3, the DNA is TGTGCCAGCAGCACGACTAGCGGGAGTTCGGATGAGCAGTTCTTC.

Note on this clone: The sample carries other DNA sequences with the same CDR3. The chain employs TRBV6-1 and TRBJ1-1; a possible D gene is TRBD1 (6 bases). The CDR3 has 14 amino acids. V lost 1 base to trimming and J lost 1 base, with 7 bases between them. Germline CDR1 reads MNHNS; CDR2 reads SASEGT. CDR3 protein: CASSEGTANTEAFF. CDR3 DNA: TGTGCCAGCAGTGAAGGGACAGCGAACACTGAAGCTTTCTTT.

The chain recombines TRBV5-1 with TRBJ1-6; D unclear. Trimming cost V 2 bases and J 5 bases, with 8 bases left between them. Germline CDR1 reads SGHRS; CDR2 reads YFSETQ. The CDR3 is 14 residues long. The CDR3 loop is CASSFRQNNSPLHF. CDR3 DNA sequence: TGCGCCAGCAGCTTTCGGCAGAATAATTCACCCCTCCACTTT.

The sample holds a few counts of this clone. The V call is TRBV6-1, the J call TRBJ1-2, with a weak D call TRBD1 (6 bases). CDR3 length: 13 amino acids. Trimming stripped 6 bases from V and 3 bases from J, with 11 bases between. Germline lookup yields CDR1 MNHNS and CDR2 SASEGT. DNA for the CDR3: TGTGCCAGCAGCCGCAGGGGCGACTATGGCTACACCTTC. It translates to CASSRRGDYGYTF.

The chain joins TRBV15 to TRBJ2-1; 9 bases map to TRBD1. The CDR3 extends over 12 amino acids. The germline V gene has CDR1 LNHNV and CDR2 YYDKDF (reference sequence). The V segment lost 8 bases and the J segment 4 bases; nucleotides outside the gene matches: 0. CDR3 protein: CATGTGYNEQFF. CDR3 DNA sequence: TGTGCCACCGGGACAGGGTACAATGAGCAGTTCTTC.

This chain uses TRBV15 with TRBJ2-7, with D uncertain. Deletions cut 4 bases from V and 0 bases from J, with 10 bases between. There are 14 residues in the CDR3. CDR1 and CDR2 from the germline V gene are LNHNV and YYDKDF (reference sequence). CDR3 sequence (DNA): TGTGCCACCAGCACCTACACGGCCTCCTACGAGCAGTACTTC. Its translation is CATSTYTASYEQYF.

The chain carries TRBV5-1 and TRBJ2-4; D possibly uses TRBD1 or TRBD2 (5 bases each). CDR3 length equals 13 residues. Germline CDR1 reads SGHRS; CDR2 reads YFSETQ. The V and J ends lost 4 bases and 8 bases respectively, with 13 bases between them. CDR3 sequence: CASSPRGADIQYF. The DNA for the CDR3 is TGCGCCAGCAGCCCACGAGGGGCGGACATTCAGTACTTC. Filled out from reference TRBV5-1 and TRBJ2-4, the complete variable domain reads KAGVTQTPRYLIKTRGQQVTLSCSPISGHRSVSWYQQTPGQGLQFLFEYFSETQRNKGNFPGRFSGRQFSNSRSEMNVSTLELGDSALYLCASSPRGADIQYFGAGTRLSVL.

V gene TRBV5-1 combines with J gene TRBJ1-4; no clear D gene. Germline V gene lookup returns CDR1 SGHRS and CDR2 YFSETQ. The CDR3 sequence is 14 residues long. Trimming stripped 0 bases from V and 5 bases from J, with 8 bases between. The CDR3 region has the DNA TGCGCCAGCAGCTTGGATCCCCAAAATGAAAAACTGTTTTTT. It codes for CASSLDPQNEKLFF.

The J gene is TRBJ2-5, the V gene TRBV19; D is uncertain. CDR3 length: 14 amino acids. V lost 5 bases, J lost 0 bases, and 10 bases lay in between. Germline V gene sequence: CDR1 LNHDA, CDR2 SQIVND (reference sequence). The CDR3 sequence: CASSAGRNQETQYF. CDR3 sequence (DNA): TGTGCCAGTAGTGCAGGACGGAACCAAGAGACCCAGTACTTC.

The V and J genes are TRBV27 and TRBJ2-7, with D possibly being TRBD1 or TRBD2 (5 bases each). CDR1 is MNHEY and CDR2 is SMNVEV in the germline V gene (reference sequence). The CDR3 loop spans 14 amino acids. Trimming left V 5 bases short and J 2 bases short, with 13 bases between. The CDR3 is CASSPGRGTYEQYF. The DNA for the CDR3 is TGTGCCAGCAGTCCAGGGCGAGGGACCTACGAGCAGTACTTC.

J is TRBJ1-1 and V is TRBV5-6; D gene ambiguous. This CDR3 comprises 15 residues. Trimming removed 1 base at V and 7 bases at J, with 17 bases between. Looked up from germline, CDR1 is SGHDT and CDR2 is YYEEEE. The CDR3 DNA reads as TGTGCCAGCAGCTTGCTACTCGAAAAATCCCGTGAAGCTTTCTTT. This gives the protein CASSLLLEKSREAFF.

V gene TRBV18 combines with J gene TRBJ2-2; 8 nucleotides line up with TRBD1. J was trimmed by 2 bases and V by 2 bases; bases with no gene match: 7. The CDR3 spans 17 residues. Germline V CDR1 and CDR2: KGHSH, LQKENI. CDR3 sequence (DNA): TGTGCCAGCTCACCAGGTCAGGGGGCATCAAACACCGGGGAGCTGTTTTTT. Protein sequence: CASSPGQGASNTGELFF.

The genes are TRBV5-1 and TRBJ2-5; no definite D call. Trimming stripped 4 bases from V and 4 bases from J, with 8 bases between. The CDR3 is 12 amino acids. CDR1 and CDR2 (germline): SGHRS, YFSETQ. The CDR3 DNA reads as TGCGCCAGCAGCCGAGATACAGAGACCCAGTACTTC. Translating gives CASSRDTETQYF.

The rearrangement links TRBV28 to TRBJ1-1; tentative D call: TRBD1 (5 bases). The V end was cut by 5 bases, the J end by 2 bases, with 18 bases between. There are 16 residues in the CDR3. Per germline, CDR1 MDHEN and CDR2 SYDVKM. The CDR3 reads CASSRNLKGLNTEAFF. CDR3 coding DNA: TGTGCCAGCAGTCGTAATCTTAAGGGGCTTAACACTGAAGCTTTCTTT.

The V call is TRBV12-5, the J call TRBJ1-2; D is uncertain. Trimming stripped 3 bases from V and 6 bases from J, with 14 bases between. This CDR3 has 14 amino acids. Germline CDR1 reads LGHNT; CDR2 reads FRNRAP. CDR3: CASGLSTDPHGYTF. Written as DNA, the CDR3 is TGTGCTAGTGGTTTAAGCACCGACCCCCATGGCTACACCTTC.

This chain links TRBV18 with TRBJ2-3; the D gene is possibly TRBD2 (6 bases). Germline V gives CDR1 KGHSH, CDR2 LQKENI. V was pared by 4 bases and J by 2 bases, with 10 bases between. This CDR3 has 14 amino acids. CDR3 sequence: CASSLAVHTDTQYF. CDR3 nucleotides: TGTGCCAGCTCACTAGCGGTACACACAGATACGCAGTATTTT.

The chain recombines TRBV7-2 with TRBJ2-5; 12 bases match TRBD2. The CDR3 runs 16 residues. CDR1 is SGHTA and CDR2 is FQGNSA in the germline V gene. The V gene end was trimmed by 6 bases and the J gene end by 6 bases; junction bases not matched to a gene: 11. The CDR3 loop reads CASRSAPSGRGQTQYF. CDR3 DNA sequence: TGTGCCAGCAGAAGCGCGCCTAGCGGGAGGGGACAGACCCAGTACTTC.

On this clone itself: The CDR3 carries no conserved terminal phenylalanine or tryptophan, so it likely arises from a read error. The DNA is left out, because the CDR3 cannot be placed on it with certainty; the CDR3 is given as TCRdb lists it. The chain recombines TRBV21-1 with TRBJ2-4. TRBV21-1 is noted as a pseudogene. The CDR3 length is 8 residues, termini included. CDR3 sequence reads: CASIRCTI.

The gene calls are TRBV12-5 and TRBJ2-1, with D perhaps TRBD1 (5 bases). V dropped 6 bases and J dropped 9 bases, with 15 bases sitting between them. The length of the CDR3 is 13 residues. CDR1 is LGHNT, CDR2 FRNRAP, per germline. In DNA, the CDR3 is TGTGCTAGTGGCCAGGGTCGGTGGGCTGAGCAGTTCTTC. Translated, it gives CASGQGRWAEQFF.

This clone has a single count. The chain is built from TRBV28 and TRBJ1-3, with 10 bases fitting TRBD1. Germline trimming cut 8 bases from V and 3 bases from J; bases unmatched to any gene: 4. This CDR3 is built from 14 residues. In germline, CDR1 is MDHEN, CDR2 SYDVKM. CDR3 bases: TGTGCCAGCGGAGACAGGGGGCTTGGAAACACCATATATTTT. Protein: CASGDRGLGNTIYF.

The chain uses TRBV2 and TRBJ1-2; D might be TRBD1 (6 bases). Trimming stripped 6 bases from V and 8 bases from J, with 16 bases between. The CDR3 spans 13 residues. The germline gives CDR1 SNHLY, CDR2 FYNNEI. In nucleotides, the CDR3 is TGTGCCAGCAGGGAGGGGGACCTGAGGGGCTACACCTTC. Residues: CASREGDLRGYTF.

This chain connects TRBV27 to TRBJ2-7; D call uncertain. The V gene lost 5 bases and the J gene lost 0 bases, with 8 bases spanning the gap. Looked up from germline, CDR1 is MNHEY and CDR2 is SMNVEV (reference sequence). This CDR3 has 13 amino acids. CDR3 DNA: TGTGCCAGCAGTCCGCCAAGCTCCTACGAGCAGTACTTC. It codes for CASSPPSSYEQYF.

The CDR3 reads CASSFSSRASKSTGELFF. The DNA of the CDR3 is TGTGCCAGCAGTTTCTCATCCCGGGCCTCAAAATCCACCGGGGAGCTGTTTTTT. The chain couples TRBV28 to TRBJ2-2; D remains unclear. Germline V gene sequence: CDR1 MDHEN, CDR2 SYDVKM. The CDR3 loop spans 18 amino acids. With 3 bases removed from V and 4 bases from J, the gap between germline ends came to 21 bases. Supplemented by reference TRBV28 and TRBJ2-2, the full variable domain reads DVKVTQSSRYLVKRTGEKVFLECVQDMDHENMFWYRQDPGLGLRLIYFSYDVKMKEKGDIPEGYSVSREKKERFSLILESASTNQTSMYLCASSFSSRASKSTGELFFGEGSRLTVL.

The chain is built from TRBV2 and TRBJ2-7; D is uncertain. Trimming pared 2 bases from V and 4 bases from J, leaving 9 bases between. Germline V gene data show CDR1 as SNHLY and CDR2 as FYNNEI. The CDR3 sequence is 13 residues long. CDR3 DNA sequence: TGTGCCAGCAGTGAATCTAGGAGTTACGAGCAGTACTTC. As protein: CASSESRSYEQYF.

The chain carries TRBV5-6 and TRBJ1-1; 8 nucleotides align to TRBD1. The CDR3 runs 12 residues. Germline-derived CDR1 and CDR2 are SGHDT and YYEEEE. The trim removed 1 base at V and 11 bases at J, leaving 4 bases unmatched. The CDR3 DNA is TGTGCCAGCAGCTTGAGGACAGGGTGGGCTTTCTTT. Translation gives CASSLRTGWAFF.

The genes are TRBV11-3 and TRBJ2-4; D possibly corresponds to TRBD2 (5 bases). Germline lookup yields CDR1 SGHNT and CDR2 YENEEA. This CDR3 region has 19 residues. Trimming cost V 0 bases and J 3 bases, with 21 bases left between them. In nucleotides, the CDR3 is TGTGCCAGCAGCTTAGAGAGGGCCTGGTTGATGTGCGGCAAAAACATTCAGTACTTC. Its translation: CASSLERAWLMCGKNIQYF.